The present TCR beta chain was sequenced within a study of draining lymph node invasion in breast cancer (dated by TCRdb to the early 2020s). Turning to the overall study: Nodal metastasis was diagnosed by histology and cytokeratin immunohistochemistry and confirmed by EpCAM/CD45 flow cytometry. From each patient, matched non-invaded and tumor-invaded tumor-draining lymph nodes and the primary tumor were collected, and both Treg and Tconv subsets were profiled. The separate targeted TCR sequencing covered lymph nodes from five or six patients, with primary tumors sequenced for three of those patients. A separate targeted assay used bulk TCR-beta CDR3 sequencing to compare sorted memory regulatory T cells with memory conventional CD4 T cells across breast cancer tissues.

To prepare the library, bulk RNA-seq was applied. Sequencing instrument: Illumina HiSeq 2500. On the authors' methods: For the separate targeted TCR-seq dataset, CDR3 sequences were extracted and quantified from raw reads using MiXCR version 2.1.5 with default parameters. Each TCR-beta clone in the separate targeted TCR-seq dataset was defined by the V gene, J gene and CDR3 sequence taken together. The separate targeted TCR-seq dataset was filtered by first dropping clones with fewer than three counts and then keeping only the 90% most strongly expressed clones in each sample. In the separate targeted TCR-seq dataset, Treg-Tconv overlap was calculated per tissue as the number of shared clones divided by the total number of Treg clones, multiplied by 100. TCRdb cleaned the public reads at Q25 with fastp, built clones with MiXCR and kept in-frame beta chains. Rows merge per CDR3 protein into single entries with the most common DNA and genes. These V and J calls originate from TCRdb's pipeline instead of the authors' own analysis. The sample has more than 3,000 distinct CDR3 sequences on record, approximately 78% of them singletons. The ten most abundant clones make up around 2% of the sample.

V is reduced by 5 bases and J by 7 bases, leaving a spacing of 15 bases between them. The germline V gene provides CDR1 SGHNT and CDR2 YENEEA. Its CDR3 holds 13 amino acids, cysteine through phenylalanine. Only the CDR3 region is kept as DNA, spanning 39 bases read in frame from base 1. For memory conventional CD4 T cells, the sort was based on CD4+ CD45RA- CD25- cells. Tumor-draining lymph nodes were classified as non-invaded or invaded according to the absence or presence of metastatic tumor cells. Before staining and sorting, T cells were pre-enriched using a Miltenyi Pan T Cell isolation kit. Primary tumors were characterized by immunohistochemistry for estrogen receptor, progesterone receptor, HER2 and Ki-67. Within a few hours after surgery, fresh surgical tissue was processed by cutting the tissue into small fragments. Tissue fragments were enzymatically digested with Liberase TL plus DNase for 20 to 25 minutes and were then filtered through a 40-micrometer strainer. After DAPI live/dead staining, cells were sorted on a BD FACS Aria II at about 97-99% purity. Sorted cells were lysed in TCL buffer, and RNA was purified using a Norgen Single Cell RNA purification kit that included DNase treatment.

Regarding this clonotype: The antigen this receptor binds is unknown. Base quality data are lacking; no much larger clone is found one base away.

Paper-wide results and their limitations: The tumor top-100 clone tracking analysis was possible in only a couple of patients. The data could not determine whether Treg conversion took place in a particular organ or whether converted Tregs recirculated between nodes and tumor. TCRs shared between the Treg and Tconv subsets were regarded as suggesting, but not proving, a common clonal origin. In the targeted TCR-seq data, Tregs appeared to be more clonally expanded than Tconvs in all tissues, and lower diversity was found for both subsets in tumor than in lymph nodes. Detection of some of the top 100 tumor clones in both invaded and non-invaded nodes suggests recirculation between tumor and draining nodes. In each tissue, about 12-22% of Treg TCRs were also present in Tconvs, a finding interpreted as suggesting peripheral induction of Tregs.

The sequenced sample was sorted memory CD4+ effector T cells from a lymph node. The cell subset or site label on this specimen signifies: CD45RA-negative sorted CD4+ T cells (memory Tconv or effector/memory Treg). The sequence came from a female donor with luminal breast cancer. The chain is encoded by TRBV11-3 joined to TRBJ2-7; no D gene call is confident. The CDR3 amino acid sequence is: CASSLAVGREQYF. Here is the DNA: TGTGCCAGCAGCCTCGCAGTGGGAAGGGAGCAGTACTTC.